This TCR beta chain was profiled in a study of shared clonotypes between healthy human individuals. The germline gives CDR1 SQVTM, CDR2 ANQGSEA. The V end was cut by 4 bases, the J end by 4 bases, with 14 bases between. CDR3 length: 13 amino acids. With regard to this clone: What it binds is not known.

CD8 memory pooled CD45RO+ cells and CCR7-negative CD45RA+ TemRA cells. Findings and limits, study-wide: Naive CD4 clonotype sharing across a few donors was approximately 5%.

Clones were read by immunoSEQ multiplex PCR, and TCRdb kept only the in-frame ones, dropping some. Of approximately 110,000 clones in the sample, 67% were seen once. This TCR was recovered from a woman aged 25 to 39 in good health. The chain couples TRBV29-1 to TRBJ2-7; D possibly corresponds to TRBD2 (5 bases). Input material: memory CD8+ T cells sorted from blood. Documented subset: CD45RO+ cells pooled with CCR7-negative TemRA cells. DNA of the CDR3: TGCAGCGTTGGTAACGCCGAGGGATACGAGCAGTACTTC. Translating gives CSVGNAEGYEQYF.